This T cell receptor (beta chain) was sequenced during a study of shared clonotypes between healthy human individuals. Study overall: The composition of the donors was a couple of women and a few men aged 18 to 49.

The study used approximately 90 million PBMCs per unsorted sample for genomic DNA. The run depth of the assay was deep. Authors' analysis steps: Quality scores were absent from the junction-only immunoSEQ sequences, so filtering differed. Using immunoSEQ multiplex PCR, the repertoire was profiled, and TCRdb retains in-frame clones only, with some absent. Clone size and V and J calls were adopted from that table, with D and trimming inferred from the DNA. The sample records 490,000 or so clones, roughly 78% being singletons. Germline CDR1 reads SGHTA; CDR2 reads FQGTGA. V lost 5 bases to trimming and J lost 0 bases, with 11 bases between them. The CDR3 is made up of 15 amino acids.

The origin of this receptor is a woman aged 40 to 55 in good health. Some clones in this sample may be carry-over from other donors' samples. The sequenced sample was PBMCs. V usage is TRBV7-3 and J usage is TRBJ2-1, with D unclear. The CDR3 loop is CASSPQLSSYNEQFF. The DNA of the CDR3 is TGTGCCAGCAGCCCTCAATTGAGCTCCTACAATGAGCAGTTCTTC.